These 28 T cell receptor beta chains were sequenced from one sample in a study of PD-1 blockade in mismatch repair-deficient tumors. The method was immunoSEQ multiplex PCR; TCRdb's version includes in-frame clones alone and lacks a portion of them. In the table there are 95,000 to 150,000 clones, around 86% of which are singletons. This material consisted of peripheral blood, taken 44 weeks after starting pembrolizumab. Receptor source: an adult with mismatch repair-deficient cancer.

The V and J genes are TRBV6-5 and TRBJ2-7, with 9 bases matching TRBD2. The trim removed 2 bases at V and 6 bases at J, leaving 8 bases unmatched. The CDR3 length is 15 residues. In germline, CDR1 is MNHEY, CDR2 SVGAGI. The CDR3 region is CASSYRGTSSTEQYF. As DNA, the CDR3 is TGTGCCAGCAGTTACAGAGGGACTAGCTCCACCGAGCAGTACTTC.

The J gene is TRBJ2-3, the V gene TRBV28; 9 nucleotides agree with TRBD1. The CDR3 has 16 amino acids. The V and J ends lost 7 bases and 0 bases, in that order; junction bases with no gene match: 8. Germline CDR1 is MDHEN and CDR2 is SYDVKM. The CDR3 DNA reads as TGTGCCAGCAACCAACAGGGGGCTAGGAGCACAGATACGCAGTATTTT. As protein: CASNQQGARSTDTQYF.

The rearrangement uses TRBV13 and TRBJ2-2, with D possibly TRBD2 on 5 matching bases. Trimming removed 0 bases at V and 4 bases at J, with 9 bases between. The length of the CDR3 is 15 residues. Germline V gives CDR1 PRHDT, CDR2 FYEKMQ (reference sequence). Written as DNA, the CDR3 is TGTGCCAGCAGCTTAGGAGGTCTAGCCACCGGGGAGCTGTTTTTT. It encodes CASSLGGLATGELFF. The whole variable domain, remainder taken from reference TRBV13 and TRBJ2-2, is AAGVIQSPRHLIKEKRETATLKCYPIPRHDTVYWYQQGPGQDPQFLISFYEKMQSDKGSIPDRFSAQQFSDYHSELNMSSLELGDSALYFCASSLGGLATGELFFGEGSRLTVL.

This clone appeared once. J is TRBJ2-4 and V is TRBV5-4; weak D call: TRBD2 (5 bases). Deletions cut 2 bases from V and 4 bases from J, with 13 bases between. This CDR3 region has 15 residues. The germline CDR1 and CDR2 sequences are SGHNT and YYREEE (reference sequence). The CDR3 sequence is CASSFDRGGKNIQYF. The CDR3, as DNA: TGTGCCAGCAGCTTCGACCGGGGTGGGAAAAACATTCAGTACTTC.

The rearrangement links TRBV11-2 to TRBJ2-5; 8 bases line up with TRBD1. Germline V lookup: CDR1 SGHAT, CDR2 FQNNGV. The CDR3 is made up of 15 amino acids. After removal of 1 base from V and 5 bases from J, the junction contained 6 bases not matched to a gene. The DNA of the CDR3 is TGTGCCAGCAGCTTAGTGGGCAGACAGGGGGAGACCCAGTACTTC. This gives the protein CASSLVGRQGETQYF.

The rearrangement links TRBV19 to TRBJ1-1, with TRBD1 matching over 7 bases. This CDR3 has 14 amino acids. Germline loops: CDR1 LNHDA, CDR2 SQIVND (reference sequence). V was clipped by 4 bases and J by 5 bases; unmatched bases: 7. In nucleotides, the CDR3 is TGTGCCAGTAGTAGACGACAGGGAAGGACTGAAGCTTTCTTT. It specifies CASSRRQGRTEAFF. The whole variable domain, remainder taken from reference TRBV19 and TRBJ1-1, is DGGITQSPKYLFRKEGQNVTLSCEQNLNHDAMYWYRQDPGQGLRLIYYSQIVNDFQKGDIAEGYSVSREKKESFPLTVTSAQKNPTAFYLCASSRRQGRTEAFFGQGTRLTVV.

This clone was observed many times. The chain has TRBV2 and TRBJ1-3, with D hard to call. Deletions cut 4 bases from V and 9 bases from J, with 13 bases between. The CDR3 spans 13 residues. Germline values: CDR1 SNHLY, CDR2 FYNNEI. This CDR3 is CASSVSWSGTIYF. The DNA for the CDR3 is TGTGCCAGCAGTGTATCTTGGTCCGGCACCATATATTTT.

The chain recombines TRBV27 with TRBJ2-2; 9 nucleotides align to TRBD1. The CDR3 covers 14 residues. Trimming took 6 bases from V and 7 from J; bases not matched to a gene: 6. The germline V gene has CDR1 MNHEY and CDR2 SMNVEV (reference sequence). CDR3 bases: TGTGCCAGCAGGCGAGGACAGGGGTTCGGGGAGCTGTTTTTT. It yields the protein CASRRGQGFGELFF.

The genes are TRBV5-1 and TRBJ2-5; TRBD1 is a possible D gene (6 bases). The V and J ends lost 4 bases and 5 bases respectively, with 18 bases between them. The length of the CDR3 is 15 residues. In germline, CDR1 is SGHRS, CDR2 YFSETQ. The DNA for the CDR3 is TGCGCCAGCAGCGCCCTAACAGGGTCCGGGGAGACCCAGTACTTC. This gives the protein CASSALTGSGETQYF.

The CDR3 coding sequence is TGTGCCAGCAGTGAGCGCGGGGAGCGGTACCCGTACTCCTACGAGCAGTACTTC. Its translation: CASSERGERYPYSYEQYF. The chain employs TRBV6-1 and TRBJ2-7; D might be TRBD2 (6 bases). The germline V gene has CDR1 MNHNS and CDR2 SASEGT. The CDR3 runs to 18 residues. V lost 3 bases, J lost 0 bases, and 21 bases lay in between.

The J gene is TRBJ2-7, the V gene TRBV7-6; 14 bases line up with TRBD2. V was pared by 5 bases and J by 4 bases, with 13 bases of the junction left unmatched. CDR3 size: 18 residues. Germline CDR1 reads SGHVS; CDR2 reads FNYEAQ. Here the CDR3 reads CASSHEPGLAGERYEQYF. The DNA for the CDR3 is TGTGCCAGCAGCCATGAACCGGGACTAGCGGGAGAGCGGTACGAGCAGTACTTC.

The chain is built from TRBV6-6 and TRBJ1-5; D is unresolved. CDR3 length: 13 residues. V shed 2 bases and J shed 0 bases, with 2 bases lying between them. CDR1 and CDR2 (germline): MNHNY, SVGAGI (reference sequence). This CDR3 reads CASSYGSNQPQHF. The CDR3 DNA sequence: TGTGCCAGCAGTTACGGTAGCAATCAGCCCCAGCATTTT.

The chain has TRBV7-9 and TRBJ2-2; D not certain. CDR1 SEHNR and CDR2 FQNEAQ come from the germline V gene (reference sequence). The CDR3 has 13 residues. Trimming took off 3 bases at V and 6 bases at J, with 8 bases between the two ends. CDR3: CASSFEVSGELFF. CDR3 nucleotide sequence: TGTGCCAGCAGCTTTGAAGTATCCGGGGAGCTGTTTTTT. Variable domain in full (rest from reference TRBV7-9 and TRBJ2-2): DTGVSQNPRHKITKRGQNVTFRCDPISEHNRLYWYRQTLGQGPEFLTYFQNEAQLEKSRLLSDRFSAERPKGSFSTLEIQRTEQGDSAMYLCASSFEVSGELFFGEGSRLTVL.

The chain recombines TRBV14 with TRBJ2-7, with 8 positions matching TRBD2. Germline V gene sequence: CDR1 SGHDN, CDR2 FVKESK. The V and J ends lost 0 bases and 3 bases, in that order; junction bases with no gene match: 16. The CDR3 totals 19 residues. The CDR3 coding sequence is TGTGCCAGCAGCCAAGACTGGGACGGAACTAGCGGATTTAGCTACGAGCAGTACTTC. Translation gives CASSQDWDGTSGFSYEQYF.

The chain combines TRBV11-1 with TRBJ2-1; D call uncertain. The CDR3 is 13 residues long. Germline V gene sequence: CDR1 SGHAT, CDR2 FQDESV (reference sequence). V was pared by 5 bases and J by 5 bases, with 10 bases between. CDR3 sequence reads: CASSPVGHNEQFF. The CDR3 DNA reads as TGTGCCAGCAGCCCGGTAGGGCACAATGAGCAGTTCTTC. Drawing the rest from reference TRBV11-1 and TRBJ2-1, the complete variable domain is EAEVAQSPRYKITEKSQAVAFWCDPISGHATLYWYRQILGQGPELLVQFQDESVVDDSQLPKDRFSAERLKGVDSTLKIQPAELGDSAMYLCASSPVGHNEQFFGPGTRLTVL.

The genes are TRBV2 and TRBJ2-1, with D perhaps matching TRBD1 (5 bases). This CDR3 is built from 14 residues. V lost 4 bases and J lost 1, with 8 bases in between. Germline lookup yields CDR1 SNHLY and CDR2 FYNNEI. The CDR3: CASSGQGSYNEQFF. The CDR3 DNA reads TGTGCCAGCAGTGGCCAGGGTTCCTACAATGAGCAGTTCTTC. Full variable domain (rest looked up from reference TRBV2 and TRBJ2-1): EPEVTQTPSHQVTQMGQEVILRCVPISNHLYFYWYRQILGQKVEFLVSFYNNEISEKSEIFDDQFSVERPDGSNFTLKIRSTKLEDSAMYFCASSGQGSYNEQFFGPGTRLTVL.

The chain couples TRBV28 to TRBJ1-5; no clear D. There are 12 residues in the CDR3. Trimming took off 3 bases at V and 11 bases at J, with 11 bases between the two ends. CDR1 MDHEN and CDR2 SYDVKM come from the germline V gene. The CDR3: CASSFDPGTQHF. In DNA, the CDR3 is TGTGCCAGCAGTTTTGACCCTGGAACCCAGCATTTT.

The rearrangement joins TRBV27 to TRBJ2-1; tentatively, D is TRBD1 or TRBD2 (6 bases each). CDR3 length: 14 amino acids. V lost 2 bases and J lost 7, with 12 bases in between. Per the germline V gene, CDR1 is MNHEY and CDR2 is SMNVEV (reference sequence). CDR3 in DNA: TGTGCCAGCAGTTTAACGGGGGCATTGAATGAGCAGTTCTTC. Translated: CASSLTGALNEQFF.

This sequence joins TRBV4-1 and TRBJ2-1; D is uncertain. CDR3 length: 12 amino acids. Trimming cost V 1 base and J 10 bases, with 8 bases left between them. Per the germline V gene, CDR1 is MGHRA and CDR2 is YSYEKL. CDR3 nucleotides: TGCGCCAGCAGCCAAGTGCCTCACGAGCAGTTCTTC. As protein: CASSQVPHEQFF.

The chain combines TRBV18 with TRBJ1-1, with D unclear. CDR3 length equals 12 residues. Between the trimmed V and J ends, which lost 2 bases and 1 base, there was a span of 2 bases. Germline CDR1 is KGHSH and CDR2 is LQKENI. DNA of the CDR3: TGTGCCAGCTCACCAACGAACACTGAAGCTTTCTTT. Its protein product is CASSPTNTEAFF.

The chain has TRBV2 and TRBJ2-5; D unresolved. In germline, CDR1 is SNHLY, CDR2 FYNNEI. V was pared by 7 bases and J by 1 base, with 10 bases between. The CDR3 is 13 residues long. CDR3 nucleotide sequence: TGTGCCAGCACCTCTGTTAGCCAAGAGACCCAGTACTTC. It is translated as CASTSVSQETQYF.

This clone was seen once. The V and J genes are TRBV4-1 and TRBJ2-6; D is undetermined. V was cut by 4 bases and J by 0 bases, with 7 bases left in between. CDR1 and CDR2 (germline): MGHRA, YSYEKL. The CDR3 is 15 amino acids. The CDR3: CASSLQSSGANVLTF. CDR3 coding DNA: TGCGCCAGCAGCCTACAAAGCTCTGGGGCCAACGTCCTGACTTTC.

The rearrangement joins TRBV11-3 to TRBJ2-5; 7 bases map to TRBD1. The CDR3 is made up of 15 amino acids. With V trimmed by 3 bases and J by 4 bases, 8 bases remained unmatched. CDR1 is SGHNT and CDR2 is YENEEA in the germline V gene. The chain's CDR3 is CASSLLRGLVETQYF. The CDR3 DNA is TGTGCCAGCAGCTTGCTAAGGGGGCTCGTAGAGACCCAGTACTTC. The variable domain in full, with the rest retrieved from reference TRBV11-3 and TRBJ2-5, is EAGVVQSPRYKIIEKKQPVAFWCNPISGHNTLYWYLQNLGQGPELLIRYENEEAVDDSQLPKDRFSAERLKGVDSTLKIQPAELGDSAVYLCASSLLRGLVETQYFGPGTRLLVL.

In its sample, this clone was seen once. V usage is TRBV18 and J usage is TRBJ1-5; TRBD1 matches 8 bases. The CDR3 is made up of 16 amino acids. CDR1 is KGHSH, CDR2 LQKENI, per germline. The ends lost 4 bases at V and 6 bases at J; junction bases unmatched: 11. The CDR3 sequence: CASSLKNDRGGQPQHF. Written as DNA, the CDR3 is TGTGCCAGCTCACTAAAAAACGACAGGGGAGGTCAGCCCCAGCATTTT.

This chain joins TRBV18 and TRBJ2-1; TRBD2 matches 11 bases. The trim removed 3 bases at V and 1 base at J, leaving 5 bases unmatched. The CDR3 is made up of 17 amino acids. CDR1 and CDR2 from the germline V gene are KGHSH and LQKENI. The CDR3 nucleotides are TGTGCCAGCTCACCTGGTATAGCGGGAGGGTCCTACAATGAGCAGTTCTTC. Translating it yields CASSPGIAGGSYNEQFF.

The rearrangement uses TRBV27 and TRBJ1-1; D is uncertain. This CDR3 comprises 13 residues. V was pared by 2 bases and J by 4 bases, with 8 bases between. In germline, CDR1 is MNHEY, CDR2 SMNVEV (reference sequence). CDR3 nucleotide sequence: TGTGCCAGCAGTTTACTAGGGAGCACTGAAGCTTTCTTT. This encodes CASSLLGSTEAFF.

The chain links TRBV25-1 to TRBJ2-3, with D perhaps assigned TRBD1 or TRBD2 (5 bases each). Per germline, CDR1 MGHDK and CDR2 SYGVNS. The ends were cut back, 7 bases at V and 0 bases at J, with 8 bases in the middle. The CDR3 has 13 residues. CDR3 loop: CASKGPSTDTQYF. Here the CDR3 DNA reads TGTGCCAGCAAGGGACCGAGCACAGATACGCAGTATTTT.

This chain links TRBV19 with TRBJ2-1, with TRBD1 matching over 8 bases. This CDR3 has 15 amino acids. V shed 4 bases, J shed 7 bases, and the junction held 9 bases outside the gene matches. In germline, CDR1 is LNHDA, CDR2 SQIVND (reference sequence). CDR3 sequence: CASSTKGTGLNEQFF. The CDR3, as DNA: TGTGCCAGTAGTACCAAAGGGACAGGATTGAATGAGCAGTTCTTC.